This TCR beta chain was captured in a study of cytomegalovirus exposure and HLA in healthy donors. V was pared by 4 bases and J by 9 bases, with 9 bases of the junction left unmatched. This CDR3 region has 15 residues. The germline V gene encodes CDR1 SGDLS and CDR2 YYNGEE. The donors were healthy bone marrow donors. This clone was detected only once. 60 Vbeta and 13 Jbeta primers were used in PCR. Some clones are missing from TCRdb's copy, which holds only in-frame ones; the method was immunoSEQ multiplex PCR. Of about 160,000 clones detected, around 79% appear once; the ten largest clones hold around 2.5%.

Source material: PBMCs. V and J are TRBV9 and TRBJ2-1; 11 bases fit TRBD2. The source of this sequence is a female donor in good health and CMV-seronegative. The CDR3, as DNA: TGTGCCAGCAGCCCCACTAGCGGGAGCTTAGGTGAGCAGTTCTTC. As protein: CASSPTSGSLGEQFF.